Listed below are T cell receptor beta chains from one sample, sequenced in a study of blood T cell repertoires in COVID-19. Repertoires were generated with immunoSEQ multiplex PCR, while TCRdb's copy carries only in-frame clones and drops some. Among about 86,000 clones, just under 85% were seen once, and the ten largest hold 3.4%. The sample was peripheral blood. The receptors stem from a man over 45 with acute or convalescent COVID-19. The CDR3 runs from the conserved cysteine through the conserved F or W. Each record gives: CDR3 protein, CDR3 DNA, clone size, J gene, V gene, D gene. D genes are given only for firm matches. Expanded clones are given a class, and other clones once, few, many or no size at all.

CASSDSSNNQGYEQYF,TGTGCCAGCAGCGACAGCTCTAATAATCAGGGCTACGAGCAGTACTTC,once,TRBJ2-7,TRBV5-5,-
CSVEARDRDANIQYF,TGCAGCGTTGAAGCCCGGGACAGGGATGCAAACATTCAGTACTTC,few,TRBJ2-4,TRBV29-1,TRBD1
CASSASLARNTEAFF,TGTGCCAGCTCCGCCTCTCTCGCGAGGAACACTGAAGCTTTCTTT,-,TRBJ1-1,TRBV6-5,-
CASGPTASYEQYF,TGTGCCAGCGGCCCGACAGCCTCCTACGAGCAGTACTTC,-,TRBJ2-7,TRBV18,-
CASRHPGTGAGKNQPQHF,TGTGCCAGCAGACATCCCGGGACAGGGGCGGGTAAAAATCAGCCCCAGCATTTT,-,TRBJ1-5,TRBV28,TRBD1
CASSSTTASRDTQYF,TGTGCCAGCAGCTCCACTACCGCAAGCAGAGATACGCAGTATTTT,once,TRBJ2-3,TRBV5-4,-
CASTRQGGTYEQYF,TGTGCCAGCACCCGACAGGGGGGAACCTACGAGCAGTACTTC,-,TRBJ2-7,TRBV18,TRBD1
CAISESMLAGGPGTDTQYF,TGTGCCATCAGTGAGTCGATGCTAGCGGGGGGTCCGGGCACAGATACGCAGTATTTT,-,TRBJ2-3,TRBV10-3,TRBD2
CASSRDREETQYF,TGTGCCAGCAGCCGGGACAGGGAAGAGACCCAGTACTTC,-,TRBJ2-5,TRBV5-4,TRBD1
CASSLVVDTDTQYF,TGCGCCAGCAGCTTGGTGGTAGATACAGATACGCAGTATTTT,-,TRBJ2-3,TRBV5-1,-
CASSETVAGHSTDTQYF,TGTGCCAGCAGCGAAACTGTAGCGGGTCATAGCACAGATACGCAGTATTTT,-,TRBJ2-3,TRBV2,TRBD2
CASSHTGQDTDTQYF,TGCGCCAGCAGCCACACGGGACAGGATACAGATACGCAGTATTTT,-,TRBJ2-3,TRBV4-3,TRBD1
CASSLGGRKGAFYNEQFF,TGTGCCAGCAGCTTAGGCGGGAGAAAAGGGGCCTTTTACAATGAGCAGTTCTTC,once,TRBJ2-1,TRBV11-3,TRBD2
CASSLAGTDTGELFF,TGTGCCAGCAGCTTAGCCGGGACTGATACCGGGGAGCTGTTTTTT,few,TRBJ2-2,TRBV7-2,-
CASSLSINQETQYF,TGTGCCAGCAGTTTATCAATAAATCAAGAGACCCAGTACTTC,once,TRBJ2-5,TRBV27,-
CASSIQGAQDIQYF,TGTGCCAGTAGTATACAGGGGGCGCAGGACATTCAGTACTTC,-,TRBJ2-4,TRBV19,TRBD1
CASSESAGAFQETQYF,TGCGCCAGCAGTGAGTCTGCGGGGGCCTTCCAAGAGACCCAGTACTTC,-,TRBJ2-5,TRBV10-1,-
CASRLLLRGYEQYF,TGCGCCAGCAGATTACTTTTGAGGGGGTACGAGCAGTACTTC,-,TRBJ2-7,TRBV23-1,-
CASSIVGAPEAFF,TGTGCCAGTAGTATTGTGGGGGCCCCTGAAGCTTTCTTT,-,TRBJ1-1,TRBV19,-
CASSPPGTGVGEKLFF,TGTGCCAGCAGTCCCCCCGGGACAGGGGTTGGTGAAAAACTGTTTTTT,-,TRBJ1-4,TRBV6-2/TRBV6-3,TRBD1
CASRDPEWTGFYNEQFF,TGTGCCAGCAGGGATCCGGAGTGGACAGGGTTCTACAATGAGCAGTTCTTC,once,TRBJ2-1,TRBV2,TRBD1
CASSQDQRQGIGFF,TGTGCCAGCAGCCAAGATCAGAGACAGGGAATCGGTTTCTTT,-,TRBJ1-1,TRBV4-2,TRBD1
CASSLFWGRGTEAFF,TGTGCCAGCAGTTTGTTTTGGGGGCGTGGTACTGAAGCTTTCTTT,once,TRBJ1-1,TRBV28,-
CASSHSRDEQYF,TGTGCCAGCAGCCACAGCAGGGATGAGCAGTACTTC,-,TRBJ2-7,TRBV3-1/TRBV3-2,-
CASSQVATSGGTRYNEQFF,TGTGCCAGCAGCCAAGTAGCGACTAGCGGGGGGACTCGCTACAATGAGCAGTTCTTC,-,TRBJ2-1,TRBV14,TRBD2
CASSQGQGYNSPLHF,TGTGCCAGCAGCCAAGGACAGGGTTATAATTCACCCCTCCACTTT,-,TRBJ1-6,TRBV3-1/TRBV3-2,TRBD1
CASSATSGRAASDTQYF,TGTGCCAGCAGCGCGACTAGCGGGAGAGCAGCGTCTGATACGCAGTATTTT,-,TRBJ2-3,TRBV9,TRBD2
CASRTQGTNTGELFF,TGTGCCAGTAGAACACAGGGAACTAACACCGGGGAGCTGTTTTTT,-,TRBJ2-2,TRBV19,-
CASSQGFGNQPQHF,TGTGCCAGCAGCCAGGGTTTTGGCAATCAGCCCCAGCATTTT,-,TRBJ1-5,TRBV7-9,-
CASSKVSRVNLYEQYF,TGTGCCAGCAGCAAAGTATCCAGGGTTAATCTCTACGAGCAGTACTTC,once,TRBJ2-7,TRBV21-1,-
CASSILQGSYGYTF,TGTGCCAGCAGTATACTACAGGGATCGTACGGCTACACCTTC,-,TRBJ1-2,TRBV28,-
CATSRNRGNTEAFF,TGTGCCACCAGCAGGAACAGGGGGAACACTGAAGCTTTCTTT,-,TRBJ1-1,TRBV15,TRBD1
CASTNPPDRGTYGANVLTF,TGTGCCAGCACCAATCCTCCGGACAGGGGGACTTACGGGGCCAACGTCCTGACTTTC,once,TRBJ2-6,TRBV5-6,TRBD1
CASSQDRDSNQPQHF,TGTGCCAGCAGTCAGGACAGGGATAGCAATCAGCCCCAGCATTTT,-,TRBJ1-5,TRBV6-2/TRBV6-3,TRBD1
CASSLTGLGNTIYF,TGTGCCAGCAGCTTAACAGGGCTTGGAAACACCATATATTTT,-,TRBJ1-3,TRBV11-2,-
CAIGTYGGGETQYF,TGTGCCATCGGGACTTACGGCGGGGGGGAGACCCAGTACTTC,once,TRBJ2-5,TRBV5-4,TRBD2
CASSYSFGQPQHF,TGTGCCAGCAGTTACTCGTTCGGTCAGCCCCAGCATTTT,-,TRBJ1-5,TRBV6-5,-
CASSLGPVGLSEQYF,TGCGCCAGCAGCTTGGGGCCGGTGGGGCTCTCCGAGCAGTACTTC,-,TRBJ2-7,TRBV5-1,-
CASSPDRASNTGELFF,TGCGCCAGCAGCCCGGACAGGGCTTCGAACACCGGGGAGCTGTTTTTT,-,TRBJ2-2,TRBV5-1,TRBD1
CASSSGQMISNQPQHF,TGTGCCAGCAGCTCGGGACAGATGATTAGCAATCAGCCCCAGCATTTT,-,TRBJ1-5,TRBV5-8,TRBD1
CASSSGFDGYTF,TGTGCCAGCAGCTCCGGGTTCGATGGCTACACCTTC,-,TRBJ1-2,TRBV7-9,-
CAWSELAGVMETQYF,TGTGCCTGGAGTGAGCTAGCGGGTGTGATGGAGACCCAGTACTTC,few,TRBJ2-5,TRBV30,TRBD2
CASSQDPLAGNANTGELFF,TGCGCCAGCAGCCAAGATCCCCTAGCGGGGAACGCGAACACCGGGGAGCTGTTTTTT,-,TRBJ2-2,TRBV4-3,TRBD2
CASSTLRSYEQYF,TGTGCCAGCAGCACTCTGCGATCCTACGAGCAGTACTTC,-,TRBJ2-7,TRBV7-9,-